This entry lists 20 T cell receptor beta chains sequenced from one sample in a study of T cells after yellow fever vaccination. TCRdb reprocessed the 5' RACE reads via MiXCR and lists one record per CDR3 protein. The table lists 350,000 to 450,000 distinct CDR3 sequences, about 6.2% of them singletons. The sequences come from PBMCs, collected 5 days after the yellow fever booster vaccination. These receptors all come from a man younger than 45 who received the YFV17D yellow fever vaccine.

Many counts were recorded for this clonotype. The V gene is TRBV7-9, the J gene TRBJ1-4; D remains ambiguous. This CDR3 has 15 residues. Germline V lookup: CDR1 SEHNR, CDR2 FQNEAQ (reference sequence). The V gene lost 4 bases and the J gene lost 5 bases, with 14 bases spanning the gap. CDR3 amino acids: CASSSGGRMNEKLFF. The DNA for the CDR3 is TGTGCCAGCAGCTCCGGAGGGCGGATGAATGAAAAACTGTTTTTT.

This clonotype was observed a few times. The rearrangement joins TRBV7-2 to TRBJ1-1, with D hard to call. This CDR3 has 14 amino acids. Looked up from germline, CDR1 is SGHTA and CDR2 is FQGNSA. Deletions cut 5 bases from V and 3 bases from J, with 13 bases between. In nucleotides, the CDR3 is TGTGCCAGCAGCCTAGGAGGGCGGGACACTGAAGCTTTCTTT. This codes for CASSLGGRDTEAFF. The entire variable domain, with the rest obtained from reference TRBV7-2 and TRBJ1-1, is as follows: GAGVSQSPSNKVTEKGKDVELRCDPISGHTALYWYRQSLGQGLEFLIYFQGNSAPDKSGLPSDRFSAERTGGSVSTLTIQRTQQEDSAVYLCASSLGGRDTEAFFGQGTRLTVV.

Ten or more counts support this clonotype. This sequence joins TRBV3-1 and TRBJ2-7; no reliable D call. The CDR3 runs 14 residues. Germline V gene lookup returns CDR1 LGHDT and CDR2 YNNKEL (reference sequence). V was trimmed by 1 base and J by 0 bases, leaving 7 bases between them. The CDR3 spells CASSQGLVSYEQYF. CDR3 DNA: TGTGCCAGCAGCCAAGGCCTAGTCTCCTACGAGCAGTACTTC.

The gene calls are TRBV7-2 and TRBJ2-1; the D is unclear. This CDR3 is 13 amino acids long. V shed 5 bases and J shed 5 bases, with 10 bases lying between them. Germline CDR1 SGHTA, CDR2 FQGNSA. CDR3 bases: TGTGCCAGCAGCCTAGAGCCTAACAATGAGCAGTTCTTC. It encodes CASSLEPNNEQFF.

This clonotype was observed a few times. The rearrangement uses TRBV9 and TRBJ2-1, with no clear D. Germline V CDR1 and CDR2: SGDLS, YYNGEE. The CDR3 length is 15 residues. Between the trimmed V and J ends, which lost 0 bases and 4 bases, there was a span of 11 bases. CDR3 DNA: TGTGCCAGCAGCGTAGTTGGGATTCAGTACAATGAGCAGTTCTTC. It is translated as CASSVVGIQYNEQFF.

The DNA of the CDR3 is TGTGCCAGCAGCCACCCTCCGGCCTACGAGCAGTACTTC. As protein: CASSHPPAYEQYF. The chain combines TRBV3-1 with TRBJ2-7; D gene unclear. The CDR3 runs 13 residues. V lost 3 bases, J lost 2 bases, and 8 bases lay in between. CDR1 is LGHDT and CDR2 is YNNKEL in the germline V gene (reference sequence).

The CDR3: CASSLGAGVHNEQFF. The CDR3 DNA is TGTGCCAGCAGCTTGGGAGCGGGAGTTCACAATGAGCAGTTCTTC. The gene calls are TRBV5-4 and TRBJ2-1, with 8 bases identical to TRBD2. The CDR3 runs to 15 residues. The germline CDR1 and CDR2 sequences are SGHNT and YYREEE (reference sequence). With 0 bases clipped from V and 5 bases from J, the junction kept 4 bases outside the gene matches. Complete variable domain (other parts from reference TRBV5-4 and TRBJ2-1): ETGVTQSPTHLIKTRGQQVTLRCSSQSGHNTVSWYQQALGQGPQFIFQYYREEENGRGNFPPRFSGLQFPNYSSELNVNALELDDSALYLCASSLGAGVHNEQFFGPGTRLTVL.

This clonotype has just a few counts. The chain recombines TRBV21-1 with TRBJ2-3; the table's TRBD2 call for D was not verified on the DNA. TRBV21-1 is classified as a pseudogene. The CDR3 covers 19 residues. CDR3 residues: CASSKKNRLAGGPGYTQYF. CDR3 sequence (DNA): TGTGCCAGCAGCAAAAAAAACCGACTAGCGGGAGGCCCGGGGTATACGCAGTATTTT.

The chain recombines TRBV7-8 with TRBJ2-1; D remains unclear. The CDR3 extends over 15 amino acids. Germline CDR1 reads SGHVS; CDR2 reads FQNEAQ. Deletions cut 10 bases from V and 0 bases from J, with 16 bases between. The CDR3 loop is CAMSAGLLSYNEQFF. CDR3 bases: TGTGCCATGAGCGCTGGGTTGCTCTCCTACAATGAGCAGTTCTTC.

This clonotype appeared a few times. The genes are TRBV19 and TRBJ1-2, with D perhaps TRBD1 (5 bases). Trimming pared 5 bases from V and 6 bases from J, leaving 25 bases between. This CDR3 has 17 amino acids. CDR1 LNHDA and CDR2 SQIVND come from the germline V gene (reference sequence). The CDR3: CASSLTIILTERNGYTF. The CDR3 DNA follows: TGTGCCAGTAGTCTCACAATTATCTTGACAGAACGGAATGGCTACACCTTC. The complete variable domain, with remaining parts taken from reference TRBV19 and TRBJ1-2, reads DGGITQSPKYLFRKEGQNVTLSCEQNLNHDAMYWYRQDPGQGLRLIYYSQIVNDFQKGDIAEGYSVSREKKESFPLTVTSAQKNPTAFYLCASSLTIILTERNGYTFGSGTRLTVV.

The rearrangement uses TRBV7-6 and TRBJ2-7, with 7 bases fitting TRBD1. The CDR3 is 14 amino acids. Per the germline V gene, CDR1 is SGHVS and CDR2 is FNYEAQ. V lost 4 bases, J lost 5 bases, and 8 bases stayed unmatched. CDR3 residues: CASSSRDSRDEQYF. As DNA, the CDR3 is TGTGCCAGCAGCTCCCGGGACAGCCGGGACGAGCAGTACTTC.

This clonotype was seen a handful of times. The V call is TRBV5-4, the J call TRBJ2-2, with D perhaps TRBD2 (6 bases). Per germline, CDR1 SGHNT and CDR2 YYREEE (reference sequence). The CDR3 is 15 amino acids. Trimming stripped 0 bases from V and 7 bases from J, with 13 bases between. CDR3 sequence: CASSLEAGLIGELFF. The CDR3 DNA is TGTGCCAGCAGCTTGGAGGCGGGACTTATCGGGGAGCTGTTTTTT.

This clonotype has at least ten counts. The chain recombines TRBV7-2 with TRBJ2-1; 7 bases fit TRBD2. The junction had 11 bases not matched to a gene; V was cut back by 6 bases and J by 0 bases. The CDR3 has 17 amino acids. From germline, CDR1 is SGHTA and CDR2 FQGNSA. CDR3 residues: CASSHGGGLSSYNEQFF. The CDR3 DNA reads TGTGCCAGCAGTCACGGCGGGGGACTAAGCTCCTACAATGAGCAGTTCTTC. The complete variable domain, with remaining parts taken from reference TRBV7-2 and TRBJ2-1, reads GAGVSQSPSNKVTEKGKDVELRCDPISGHTALYWYRQSLGQGLEFLIYFQGNSAPDKSGLPSDRFSAERTGGSVSTLTIQRTQQEDSAVYLCASSHGGGLSSYNEQFFGPGTRLTVL.

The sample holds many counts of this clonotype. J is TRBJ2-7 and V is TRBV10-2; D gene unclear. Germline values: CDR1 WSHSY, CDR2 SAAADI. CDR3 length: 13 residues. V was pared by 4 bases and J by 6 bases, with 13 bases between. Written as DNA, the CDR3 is TGCGCCAGCAGTGCCCCTAATTACGCCGAGCAGTACTTC. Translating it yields CASSAPNYAEQYF.

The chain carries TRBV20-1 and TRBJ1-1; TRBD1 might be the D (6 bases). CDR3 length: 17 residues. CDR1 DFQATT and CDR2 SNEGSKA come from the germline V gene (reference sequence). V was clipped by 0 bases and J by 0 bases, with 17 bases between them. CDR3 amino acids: CSARDREGGSLNTEAFF. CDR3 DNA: TGCAGTGCTAGAGATCGAGAGGGGGGCAGCTTGAACACTGAAGCTTTCTTT.

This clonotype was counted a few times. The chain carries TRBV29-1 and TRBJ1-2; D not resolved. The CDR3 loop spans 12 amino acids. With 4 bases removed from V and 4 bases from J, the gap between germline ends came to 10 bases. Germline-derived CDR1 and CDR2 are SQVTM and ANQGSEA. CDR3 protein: CSVAVGSYGYTF. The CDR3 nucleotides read TGCAGCGTTGCGGTCGGTAGCTATGGCTACACCTTC.

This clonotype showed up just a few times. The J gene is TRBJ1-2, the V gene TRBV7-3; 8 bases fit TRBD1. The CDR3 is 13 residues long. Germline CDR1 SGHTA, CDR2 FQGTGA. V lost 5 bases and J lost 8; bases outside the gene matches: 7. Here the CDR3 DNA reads TGTGCCAGCAGCCCAAACAGGGGGGAAGGCTACACCTTC. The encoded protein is CASSPNRGEGYTF.

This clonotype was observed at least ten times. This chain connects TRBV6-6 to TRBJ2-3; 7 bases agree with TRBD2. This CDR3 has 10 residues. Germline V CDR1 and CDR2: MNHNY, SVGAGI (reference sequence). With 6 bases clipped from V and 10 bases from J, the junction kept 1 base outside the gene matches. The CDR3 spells CASRGGAQYF. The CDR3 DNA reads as TGTGCCAGCAGGGGGGGGGCGCAGTATTTT.

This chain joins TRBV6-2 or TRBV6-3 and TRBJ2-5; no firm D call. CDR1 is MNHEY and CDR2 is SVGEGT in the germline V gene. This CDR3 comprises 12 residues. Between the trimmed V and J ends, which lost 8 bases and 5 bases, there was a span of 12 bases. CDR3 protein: CASAIIGETQYF. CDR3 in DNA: TGTGCCAGCGCGATTATCGGCGAGACCCAGTACTTC.

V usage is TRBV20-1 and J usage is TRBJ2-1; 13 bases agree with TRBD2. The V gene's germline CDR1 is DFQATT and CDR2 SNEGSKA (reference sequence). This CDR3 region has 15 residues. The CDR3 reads CALAGGSSPNNEQFF. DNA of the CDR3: TGCGCACTAGCGGGAGGGTCCTCTCCTAACAATGAGCAGTTCTTC.